These 26 T cell receptor beta chains came from one sample sequenced in a study of human T cells and chemical hapten exposure. TCRdb analysed the RACE reads with MiXCR anew, one entry per CDR3 protein. Of some 91,000 distinct CDR3 sequences in the sample, roughly a quarter were seen once. Regarding time point: patch test 3, about 24 weeks after DPC sensitization. The treatment here: therapeutic diphenylcyclopropenone sensitization with weekly scalp DPC. The input for sequencing was whole blood, taken in connection with sensitization to the hapten diphenylcyclopropenone (DPC). All receptors come from a middle-aged man with alopecia areata. Some clones in this sample may be carry-over from other donors' samples.

The gene calls are TRBV27 and TRBJ2-7, with a tentative D call TRBD2 (5 bases). CDR3 size: 12 residues. The germline V gene has CDR1 MNHEY and CDR2 SMNVEV (reference sequence). V lost 7 bases and J lost 6, with 13 bases in between. CDR3 in amino acids: CASIFTGSEQYF. As DNA, the CDR3 is TGTGCCAGCATCTTTACGGGGAGCGAGCAGTACTTC.

This clonotype was observed a handful of times. This sequence joins TRBV12-3 or TRBV12-4 and TRBJ2-3; 8 nucleotides align to TRBD2. With 7 bases clipped from V and 0 bases from J, the junction kept 3 bases outside the gene matches. This CDR3 spans 14 amino acids. CDR3 DNA: TGTGCCAGCAACCCTAGCGGGAGCACAGATACGCAGTATTTT. Residues: CASNPSGSTDTQYF.

This clonotype was found a few times. The chain joins TRBV7-6 to TRBJ2-3; 9 nucleotides agree with TRBD2. The CDR3 has 15 amino acids. Germline V gives CDR1 SGHVS, CDR2 FNYEAQ. After removal of 0 bases from V and 4 bases from J, the junction contained 2 bases not matched to a gene. The CDR3 DNA reads TGTGCCAGCAGCTTAGCGATAGCGGGAGCAGATACGCAGTATTTT. It translates to CASSLAIAGADTQYF.

This clonotype has just a few counts. CDR3 amino acids: CASSYSIGGGPGSYNEQFF. Written as DNA, the CDR3 is TGTGCCAGCAGTTACTCGATTGGGGGAGGGCCGGGCTCCTACAATGAGCAGTTCTTC. The chain recombines TRBV6-2 or TRBV6-3 with TRBJ2-1; TRBD2 aligns across 7 bases. CDR3 length equals 19 residues. With 0 bases clipped from V and 0 bases from J, the junction kept 11 bases outside the gene matches. The germline gives CDR1 MNHEY, CDR2 SVGEGT.

This chain links TRBV20-1 with TRBJ2-3, with TRBD2 matching 8 bases. There are 17 residues in the CDR3. Per the germline V gene, CDR1 is DFQATT and CDR2 is SNEGSKA (reference sequence). V lost 2 bases and J lost 0; bases outside the gene matches: 10. CDR3 bases: TGCAGTGCTAGATCGTGGGCCAGCGGGAGAAGCACAGATACGCAGTATTTT. As protein: CSARSWASGRSTDTQYF.

There are a few counts of this clonotype. The chain couples TRBV12-3 or TRBV12-4 to TRBJ2-7; tentatively, D is TRBD2 (5 bases). Trimming cost V 5 bases and J 2 bases, with 13 bases left between them. CDR3 size: 14 residues. CDR3 DNA: TGTGCCAGCAGTCGGAGGACGCGTCCCTACGAGCAGTACTTC. It encodes CASSRRTRPYEQYF.

The chain links TRBV29-1 to TRBJ2-1; 11 positions agree with TRBD2. Per germline, CDR1 SQVTM and CDR2 ANQGSEA. This CDR3 region has 15 residues. V dropped 1 base and J dropped 3; count of bases not matched to a gene: 2. In DNA, the CDR3 is TGCAGCGTTGAAGGACTAGCGGGGAACTACAATGAGCAGTTCTTC. It translates to CSVEGLAGNYNEQFF.

This clonotype appeared many times. The chain couples TRBV28 to TRBJ2-4, with a possible D match to TRBD2 (6 bases). This CDR3 has 14 amino acids. Looked up from germline, CDR1 is MDHEN and CDR2 is SYDVKM. V lost 5 bases, J lost 1 base, and 9 bases lay in between. The CDR3 DNA reads as TGTGCCAGCAGTCCAGGAGGGGCCAAAAACATTCAGTACTTC. It specifies CASSPGGAKNIQYF.

V and J are TRBV18 and TRBJ1-2; D not certain. The germline V gene encodes CDR1 KGHSH and CDR2 LQKENI. With 1 base removed from V and 2 bases from J, the gap between germline ends came to 11 bases. CDR3 size: 15 residues. CDR3 sequence: CASSPQTQDNYGYTF. In DNA, the CDR3 is TGTGCCAGCTCACCACAGACCCAGGACAACTATGGCTACACCTTC.

This clonotype was counted between two and nine times. The genes are TRBV9 and TRBJ1-1; the D gene is possibly TRBD1 (6 bases). Trimming took off 0 bases at V and 5 bases at J, with 20 bases between the two ends. CDR1 is SGDLS, CDR2 YYNGEE, per germline. The CDR3 contains 17 residues. The CDR3 sequence: CASSVVVRGQGRTEAFF. The CDR3 region has the DNA TGTGCCAGCAGCGTAGTCGTTCGGGGGCAAGGGAGGACTGAAGCTTTCTTT.

The chain recombines TRBV6-5 with TRBJ1-3, with a possible D match to TRBD1 (6 bases). Between the trimmed V and J ends, which lost 6 bases and 0 bases, there was a span of 12 bases. Germline assignment: CDR1 MNHEY and CDR2 SVGAGI. This CDR3 is built from 15 residues. CDR3 residues: CASRPTGDSGNTIYF. The CDR3 nucleotides are TGTGCCAGCAGGCCGACAGGAGACTCTGGAAACACCATATATTTT.

The chain links TRBV5-1 to TRBJ1-3; TRBD1 might be the D (5 bases). Germline V lookup: CDR1 SGHRS, CDR2 YFSETQ. The CDR3 runs 13 residues. Trimming removed 4 bases at V and 4 bases at J, with 9 bases between. The CDR3 here is CASSGDGGNTIYF. Here the CDR3 DNA reads TGCGCCAGCAGCGGGGACGGCGGAAACACCATATATTTT. The whole variable domain, remainder taken from reference TRBV5-1 and TRBJ1-3, is KAGVTQTPRYLIKTRGQQVTLSCSPISGHRSVSWYQQTPGQGLQFLFEYFSETQRNKGNFPGRFSGRQFSNSRSEMNVSTLELGDSALYLCASSGDGGNTIYFGEGSWLTVV.

This clonotype has ten or more counts. The chain couples TRBV20-1 to TRBJ2-3; 8 nucleotides agree with TRBD2. J was trimmed by 0 bases and V by 0 bases; bases with no gene match: 5. The CDR3 has 16 residues. The germline V gene encodes CDR1 DFQATT and CDR2 SNEGSKA (reference sequence). The CDR3 is CSARDWAGGSTDTQYF. In DNA form, the CDR3 reads TGCAGTGCTAGAGATTGGGCGGGAGGAAGCACAGATACGCAGTATTTT.

This clonotype was found many times. The chain employs TRBV4-3 and TRBJ2-3; 8 bases map to TRBD2. CDR3 length equals 16 residues. CDR1 is LGHNA and CDR2 is YSLEER in the germline V gene. V was clipped by 1 base and J by 2 bases; unmatched bases: 5. The CDR3 reads CASSQALAGNTDTQYF. Written as DNA, the CDR3 is TGCGCCAGCAGCCAAGCCCTAGCGGGTAACACAGATACGCAGTATTTT.

Ten or more counts support this clonotype. The chain recombines TRBV7-8 with TRBJ1-1; D is uncertain. Germline V gene data show CDR1 as SGHVS and CDR2 as FQNEAQ. The CDR3 is 14 amino acids. Trimming took off 6 bases at V and 4 bases at J, with 15 bases between the two ends. The CDR3 sequence: CASRLGGSPTEAFF. The CDR3 DNA follows: TGTGCCAGCAGACTCGGTGGTTCTCCCACTGAAGCTTTCTTT.

In this sample, this clonotype turned up many times. The chain joins TRBV20-1 to TRBJ2-1; D may be TRBD2 (6 bases). This CDR3 comprises 14 residues. V gave up 6 bases and J gave up 0 bases, with 12 bases separating them. Germline V gene lookup returns CDR1 DFQATT and CDR2 SNEGSKA (reference sequence). The CDR3 bases are TGCAGTGCCCCTTTCGGGAGCTCCTACAATGAGCAGTTCTTC. This translates into CSAPFGSSYNEQFF.

This clonotype was observed a handful of times. V gene TRBV29-1 combines with J gene TRBJ2-4; TRBD2 matches at 9 bases. Germline-derived CDR1 and CDR2 are SQVTM and ANQGSEA. Trimming removed 6 bases from V and 3 bases from J; junction bases left unmatched: 3. The length of the CDR3 is 13 residues. The CDR3 region is CSVGLADKNIQYF. Written as DNA, the CDR3 is TGCAGCGTGGGACTAGCTGACAAAAACATTCAGTACTTC.

The chain has TRBV4-2 and TRBJ1-5, with D unclear. This CDR3 contains 16 residues. The V and J ends lost 0 bases and 6 bases respectively, with 15 bases between them. The germline CDR1 and CDR2 sequences are LGHNA and YNFKEQ. The CDR3 loop reads CASSQEARQTCQPQHF. The CDR3 DNA follows: TGTGCCAGCAGCCAAGAGGCTAGGCAGACATGTCAGCCCCAGCATTTT.

The V call is TRBV7-2, the J call TRBJ2-7, with 7 bases lining up with TRBD1. The CDR3 is made up of 12 amino acids. CDR1 is SGHTA, CDR2 FQGNSA, per germline. V lost 5 bases and J lost 6; bases outside the gene matches: 4. CDR3 residues: CASSAYRGEQYF. The CDR3 nucleotides read TGTGCCAGCAGCGCCTACAGGGGCGAGCAGTACTTC.

This clonotype was observed a handful of times. The chain couples TRBV6-2 or TRBV6-3 to TRBJ2-2; TRBD2 matches at 11 bases. The CDR3 is 17 residues long. V lost 6 bases, J lost 1 base, and 7 bases stayed unmatched. CDR1 and CDR2 (germline): MNHEY, SVGEGT. CDR3 region: CASRGTGTSGNTGELFF. CDR3 DNA: TGTGCCAGCAGGGGCACCGGGACTAGCGGGAACACCGGGGAGCTGTTTTTT.

This clonotype has a handful of counts. The chain recombines TRBV5-6 with TRBJ1-1; TRBD1 is a possible D gene (5 bases). Germline V gene sequence: CDR1 SGHDT, CDR2 YYEEEE. V was trimmed by 4 bases and J by 4 bases, leaving 17 bases between them. The CDR3 consists of 15 residues. Here the CDR3 reads CASSRFGGYITEAFF. The CDR3 nucleotides are TGTGCCAGCAGCCGGTTCGGGGGGTATATCACTGAAGCTTTCTTT. The full variable domain, rest sourced from reference TRBV5-6 and TRBJ1-1, is DAGVTQSPTHLIKTRGQQVTLRCSPKSGHDTVSWYQQALGQGPQFIFQYYEEEERQRGNFPDRFSGHQFPNYSSELNVNALLLGDSALYLCASSRFGGYITEAFFGQGTRLTVV.

This chain joins TRBV4-3 and TRBJ2-7; TRBD1 aligns across 11 bases. The germline CDR1 and CDR2 sequences are LGHNA and YSLEER. This CDR3 is 14 amino acids long. V gave up 3 bases and J gave up 6 bases; unmatched junction bases: 4. This CDR3 reads CASSQDRGLGEQYF. CDR3 coding DNA: TGCGCCAGCAGCCAGGACAGGGGGCTGGGCGAGCAGTACTTC.

V usage is TRBV5-1 and J usage is TRBJ2-7, with D possibly matching TRBD1 (6 bases). The germline V gene has CDR1 SGHRS and CDR2 YFSETQ. Deletions cut 0 bases from V and 4 bases from J, with 8 bases between. CDR3 size: 13 residues. The CDR3 is CASSLGTVYEQYF. DNA for the CDR3: TGCGCCAGCAGCTTGGGGACAGTGTACGAGCAGTACTTC.

This clonotype appeared a few times. The chain combines TRBV28 with TRBJ2-7; D may be TRBD1 or TRBD2 (5 bases each). The CDR3 covers 13 residues. Deletions cut 6 bases from V and 1 base from J, with 10 bases between. Germline CDR1 and CDR2: MDHEN and SYDVKM. The CDR3: CASRGVGSYEQYF. CDR3 in DNA: TGTGCCAGCAGGGGGGTCGGGTCCTACGAGCAGTACTTC.

The chain is built from TRBV7-2 and TRBJ2-1; D is undetermined. The CDR3 contains 16 residues. The germline V gene has CDR1 SGHTA and CDR2 FQGNSA. Trimming took 1 base from V and 7 from J, leaving 17 bases between them. The CDR3: CASSLVVAQRRNEQFF. The DNA of the CDR3 is TGTGCCAGCAGCTTAGTCGTTGCGCAGCGTCGGAATGAGCAGTTCTTC.

This clonotype appeared a few times. The chain links TRBV7-9 to TRBJ2-7; 14 bases fit TRBD2. CDR1 SEHNR and CDR2 FQNEAQ come from the germline V gene (reference sequence). The ends lost 5 bases at V and 2 bases at J; junction bases unmatched: 2. The CDR3 loop spans 15 amino acids. The CDR3 nucleotides read TGTGCCAGCAGCGGACTAGCGGGAGGTACCTACGAGCAGTACTTC. Amino acid sequence: CASSGLAGGTYEQYF.